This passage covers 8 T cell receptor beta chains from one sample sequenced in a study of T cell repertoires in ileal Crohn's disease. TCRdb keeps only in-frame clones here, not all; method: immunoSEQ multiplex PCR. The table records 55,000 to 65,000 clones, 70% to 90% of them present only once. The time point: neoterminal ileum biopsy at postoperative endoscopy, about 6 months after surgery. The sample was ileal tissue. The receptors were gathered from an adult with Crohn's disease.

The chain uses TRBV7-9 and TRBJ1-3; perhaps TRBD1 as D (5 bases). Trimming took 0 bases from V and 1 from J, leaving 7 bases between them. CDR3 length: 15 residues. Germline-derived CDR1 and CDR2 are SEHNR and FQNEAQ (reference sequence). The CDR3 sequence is CASSLARGSGNTIYF. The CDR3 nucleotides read TGTGCCAGCAGCTTAGCGCGGGGGTCTGGAAACACCATATATTTT.

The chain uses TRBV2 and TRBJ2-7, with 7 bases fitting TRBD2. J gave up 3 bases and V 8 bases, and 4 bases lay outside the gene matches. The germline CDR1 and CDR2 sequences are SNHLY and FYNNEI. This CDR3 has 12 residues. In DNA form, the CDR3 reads TGTGCCAGCGGGGAGGGAAACTACGAGCAGTACTTC. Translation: CASGEGNYEQYF.

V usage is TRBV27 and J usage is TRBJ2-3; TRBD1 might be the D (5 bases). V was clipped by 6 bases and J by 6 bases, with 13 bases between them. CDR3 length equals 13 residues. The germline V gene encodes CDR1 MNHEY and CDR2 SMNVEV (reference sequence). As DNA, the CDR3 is TGTGCCAGCAGGCAAAGGGGAAAGGATACGCAGTATTTT. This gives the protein CASRQRGKDTQYF.

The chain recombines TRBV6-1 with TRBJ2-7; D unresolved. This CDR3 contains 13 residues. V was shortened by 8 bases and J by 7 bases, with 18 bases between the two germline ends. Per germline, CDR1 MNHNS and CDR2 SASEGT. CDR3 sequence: CASCVRPPREQYV. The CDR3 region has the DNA TGTGCCAGCTGCGTCCGACCCCCTAGAGAGCAGTACGTC.

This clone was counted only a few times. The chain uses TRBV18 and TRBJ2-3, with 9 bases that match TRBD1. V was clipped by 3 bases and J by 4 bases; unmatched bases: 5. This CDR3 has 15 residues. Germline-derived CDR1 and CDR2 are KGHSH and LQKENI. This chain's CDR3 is CASSPAGTGSDTQYF. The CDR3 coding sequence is TGTGCCAGCTCACCTGCCGGGACAGGGTCAGATACGCAGTATTTT.

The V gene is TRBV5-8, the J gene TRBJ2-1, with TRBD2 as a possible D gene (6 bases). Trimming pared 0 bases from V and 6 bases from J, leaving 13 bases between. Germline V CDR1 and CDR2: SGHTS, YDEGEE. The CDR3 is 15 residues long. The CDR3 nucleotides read TGTGCCAGCAGCTTGGGAGGGAGGTCCGTCAATGAGCAGTTCTTC. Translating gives CASSLGGRSVNEQFF.

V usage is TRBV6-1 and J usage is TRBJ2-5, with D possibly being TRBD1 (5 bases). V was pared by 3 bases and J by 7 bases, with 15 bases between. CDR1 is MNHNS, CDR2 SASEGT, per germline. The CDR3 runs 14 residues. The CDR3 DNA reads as TGTGCCAGCAGTGAGGTGGGGCTAGACGGGACCCAGTACTTC. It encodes CASSEVGLDGTQYF.

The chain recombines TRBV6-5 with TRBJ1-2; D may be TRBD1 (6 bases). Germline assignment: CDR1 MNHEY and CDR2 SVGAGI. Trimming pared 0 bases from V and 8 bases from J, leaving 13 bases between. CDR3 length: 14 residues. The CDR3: CASSYSSRGRGYTF. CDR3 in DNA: TGTGCCAGCAGTTACTCGAGCAGGGGTAGAGGCTACACCTTC.